These 32 T cell receptor beta chains came from one sample sequenced in a study of vaccination and CD4 T cells after COVID-19. Sequenced with the Oncomine TCR Beta short-read assay was DNA taken from cultured CD4+ T cells. TCRdb redid the calling of the PCR reads with MiXCR, one entry per CDR3 protein. The repertoire includes some 15,000 distinct CDR3 sequences, under 75% of them detected once, and 7% to 8.5% sits in the top ten. Which antigens these TCRs recognize remains unknown. This sample's treatment: roughly 10-day PBMC culture with coronavirus spike peptide pools or control peptides (ViraFEST assay). Sample: CD4+ T cells from blood, cultured in vitro. All receptors derive from a human donor who had recovered from COVID-19.

The chain joins TRBV30 to TRBJ2-5; the D gene is possibly TRBD2 (6 bases). The V end was cut by 3 bases, the J end by 3 bases, with 11 bases between. The length of the CDR3 is 13 residues. Germline CDR1 and CDR2: GTSNPN and SVGIG (reference sequence). The CDR3 region is CAWSRGTEETQYF. In DNA form, the CDR3 reads TGTGCCTGGAGCCGGGGGACCGAAGAGACCCAGTACTTC.

This sequence joins TRBV7-2 and TRBJ2-1; 13 nucleotides line up with TRBD2. With 5 bases clipped from V and 8 bases from J, the junction kept 9 bases outside the gene matches. The CDR3 sequence is 16 residues long. Germline CDR1 is SGHTA and CDR2 is FQGNSA. The CDR3 coding sequence is TGTGCCAGCAGCCGATCAACTAGCGGGAGGGTTTATGAGCAGTTCTTC. This codes for CASSRSTSGRVYEQFF.

This chain links TRBV11-2 with TRBJ1-1; TRBD1 matches at 8 bases. J was trimmed by 5 bases and V by 4 bases; bases with no gene match: 18. The length of the CDR3 is 18 residues. Germline V gene sequence: CDR1 SGHAT, CDR2 FQNNGV. The CDR3 here is CASSSGTGTKKGGTEAFF. The CDR3 DNA is TGTGCCAGCAGCTCCGGGACAGGCACTAAAAAGGGTGGTACTGAAGCTTTCTTT.

The V gene is TRBV7-9, the J gene TRBJ2-5; the D is unclear. Trimming shortened V by 1 base and J by 1 base, and 4 bases separated the two germline ends. Germline CDR1 reads SEHNR; CDR2 reads FQNEAQ (reference sequence). This CDR3 has 13 amino acids. The CDR3 is CASSLGAQETQYF. CDR3 sequence (DNA): TGTGCCAGCAGCTTAGGGGCCCAAGAGACCCAGTACTTC.

The rearrangement uses TRBV20-1 and TRBJ1-5; D uncertain. This CDR3 contains 14 residues. V lost 3 bases and J lost 4, with 13 bases in between. Per the germline V gene, CDR1 is DFQATT and CDR2 is SNEGSKA (reference sequence). CDR3 sequence: CSASTPWGNQPQHF. DNA for the CDR3: TGCAGTGCTAGTACTCCGTGGGGTAATCAGCCCCAGCATTTT.

The chain recombines TRBV2 with TRBJ1-1; D is unclear. V gave up 5 bases and J gave up 1 base, with 11 bases separating them. The length of the CDR3 is 14 residues. The germline V gene has CDR1 SNHLY and CDR2 FYNNEI. This CDR3 reads CASSTRTENTEAFF. The CDR3 nucleotides read TGTGCCAGCAGTACACGGACGGAGAACACTGAAGCTTTCTTT.

This sequence joins TRBV2 and TRBJ2-1, with 7 bases aligning to TRBD2. This CDR3 region has 14 residues. The ends lost 7 bases at V and 9 bases at J; junction bases unmatched: 12. CDR1 and CDR2 (germline): SNHLY, FYNNEI. The CDR3 DNA reads TGTGCCAGCAAGCCCCAACTAGCGAACTTTGAGCAGTTCTTC. Its protein product is CASKPQLANFEQFF.

The chain links TRBV20-1 to TRBJ2-7; 8 nucleotides align to TRBD2. After removal of 3 bases from V and 0 bases from J, the junction contained 4 bases not matched to a gene. The V gene's germline CDR1 is DFQATT and CDR2 SNEGSKA (reference sequence). The CDR3 is 14 amino acids. CDR3 coding DNA: TGCAGTGCTAGCCCGGGGGGGAACTCCTACGAGCAGTACTTC. Its protein is CSASPGGNSYEQYF.

V is TRBV2 and J is TRBJ2-5, with 9 positions matching TRBD1. The CDR3 runs to 15 residues. J was trimmed by 2 bases and V by 3 bases; bases with no gene match: 4. Germline-derived CDR1 and CDR2 are SNHLY and FYNNEI. The CDR3 spells CASSDEGTGQETQYF. In nucleotides, the CDR3 is TGTGCCAGCAGTGATGAGGGGACAGGGCAAGAGACCCAGTACTTC.

The rearrangement uses TRBV9 and TRBJ2-3, with 16 nucleotides matching TRBD2. This CDR3 region has 19 residues. The germline CDR1 and CDR2 sequences are SGDLS and YYNGEE. J was trimmed by 4 bases and V by 4 bases; bases with no gene match: 12. CDR3 protein: CASSRKPGLAGGLPDTQYF. DNA for the CDR3: TGTGCCAGCAGCCGAAAACCGGGACTAGCGGGAGGGCTGCCAGATACGCAGTATTTT.

This sequence joins TRBV20-1 and TRBJ2-7; D ambiguous. Germline assignment: CDR1 DFQATT and CDR2 SNEGSKA (reference sequence). V was shortened by 0 bases and J by 10 bases, with 16 bases between the two germline ends. The CDR3 spans 13 residues. The CDR3 sequence is CSAREPASRNQYF. The CDR3 region has the DNA TGCAGTGCTAGAGAGCCGGCCTCACGGAACCAGTACTTC.

Concerning this clonotype: The germline gene is not matched at one end of the junction; a read error may be the cause. The chain links TRBV7-7 to TRBJ2-3; D remains unclear. The germline V gene encodes CDR1 SSHAT and CDR2 FNYEAQ (reference sequence). CDR3 size: 13 residues. CDR3 sequence: CASSSQLTDTQYF. In DNA, the CDR3 is TGTGCTAGCAGCTCCCAGCTCACAGATACGCAGTATTTT.

The gene calls are TRBV5-4 and TRBJ1-1; 8 bases fit TRBD1. Trimming at V came to 3 bases and at J to 4 bases, leaving 8 bases not matched to a gene. This CDR3 is 15 amino acids long. Germline-derived CDR1 and CDR2 are SGHNT and YYREEE (reference sequence). The CDR3 reads CASSSEGQASTEAFF. The CDR3 region has the DNA TGTGCCAGCAGCTCAGAGGGACAGGCGAGCACTGAAGCTTTCTTT. The full variable domain, completed using reference TRBV5-4 and TRBJ1-1, is ETGVTQSPTHLIKTRGQQVTLRCSSQSGHNTVSWYQQALGQGPQFIFQYYREEENGRGNFPPRFSGLQFPNYSSELNVNALELDDSALYLCASSSEGQASTEAFFGQGTRLTVV.

This clonotype has a handful of counts. The chain has TRBV10-3 and TRBJ2-7; D is uncertain. Germline V CDR1 and CDR2: ENHRY, SYGVKD. The CDR3 consists of 13 residues. V lost 3 bases and J lost 3, with 9 bases in between. CDR3 nucleotide sequence: TGTGCCATCAGTGATTCGCCGATCTACGAGCAGTACTTC. It translates to CAISDSPIYEQYF.

The V and J genes are TRBV19 and TRBJ2-3; D unresolved. The CDR3 runs to 12 residues. V was pared by 7 bases and J by 4 bases, with 9 bases between. Germline V gene lookup returns CDR1 LNHDA and CDR2 SQIVND (reference sequence). CDR3 nucleotide sequence: TGTGCCAGTATACGATGGGCAGATACGCAGTATTTT. The encoded protein is CASIRWADTQYF.

The CDR3 loop reads CASSLADGSYNEQFF. The CDR3 bases are TGCGCCAGCAGCTTGGCCGACGGTAGCTACAATGAGCAGTTCTTC. V usage is TRBV5-1 and J usage is TRBJ2-1; D unclear. Germline V CDR1 and CDR2: SGHRS, YFSETQ. V was pared by 0 bases and J by 3 bases, with 10 bases between. The CDR3 is 15 amino acids.

The chain recombines TRBV20-1 with TRBJ2-2; D is undetermined. Germline loops: CDR1 DFQATT, CDR2 SNEGSKA (reference sequence). The CDR3 extends over 14 amino acids. The V gene lost 2 bases and the J gene lost 5 bases, with 12 bases spanning the gap. CDR3 region: CSARYRVTTGELFF. The CDR3 DNA reads TGCAGTGCTAGATATCGCGTTACTACCGGGGAGCTGTTTTTT.

The chain couples TRBV4-1 to TRBJ2-3, with 8 bases that match TRBD2. Germline CDR1 reads MGHRA; CDR2 reads YSYEKL. This CDR3 comprises 17 residues. Trimming cost V 3 bases and J 6 bases; bases outside gene matches: 14. The CDR3 DNA reads TGCGCCAGCAGCCAGCTGCGGGGGGCCCCGAGGCGGGATACGCAGTATTTT. The encoded protein is CASSQLRGAPRRDTQYF.

CDR3 sequence: CASSRGQGAAYEQYF. The CDR3 DNA reads TGTGCCAGTAGTAGGGGACAGGGAGCGGCCTACGAGCAGTACTTC. The V gene is TRBV19, the J gene TRBJ2-7; 9 bases align to TRBD1. This CDR3 is built from 15 residues. The V gene's germline CDR1 is LNHDA and CDR2 SQIVND (reference sequence). With V trimmed by 4 bases and J by 2 bases, 6 bases remained unmatched.

The gene calls are TRBV7-2 and TRBJ2-1, with D possibly TRBD1 on 5 matching bases. Germline CDR1 is SGHTA and CDR2 is FQGNSA. The CDR3 extends over 13 amino acids. The V end was cut by 5 bases, the J end by 8 bases, with 13 bases between. The CDR3 spells CASSGLGADEQFF. CDR3 in DNA: TGTGCCAGCAGCGGATTAGGGGCGGATGAGCAGTTCTTC.

The CDR3 DNA follows: TGTGCCAGCAGCGAACGACAGGATAGTGAGCAGTTCTTC. It yields the protein CASSERQDSEQFF. V usage is TRBV7-6 and J usage is TRBJ2-1; a weak D match, TRBD1 (6 bases). The CDR3 extends over 13 amino acids. V dropped 5 bases and J dropped 9 bases, with 14 bases sitting between them. Germline assignment: CDR1 SGHVS and CDR2 FNYEAQ.

This clonotype showed up just a few times. The chain uses TRBV24-1 and TRBJ2-5, with 9 bases aligning to TRBD2. Germline CDR1 KGHDR, CDR2 SFDVKD. The CDR3 covers 15 residues. After removal of 3 bases from V and 2 bases from J, the junction contained 3 bases not matched to a gene. CDR3 region: CATSDLAGPQETQYF. CDR3 bases: TGTGCCACCAGTGATCTAGCGGGGCCACAAGAGACCCAGTACTTC.

This chain uses TRBV5-1 with TRBJ2-7, with TRBD2 matching over 10 bases. Germline-derived CDR1 and CDR2 are SGHRS and YFSETQ. The CDR3 runs 14 residues. Trimming took 1 base from V and 2 from J; bases not matched to a gene: 0. The CDR3 sequence is CASSLTSGTYEQYF. Here the CDR3 DNA reads TGCGCCAGCAGCTTGACTAGCGGGACCTACGAGCAGTACTTC.

The chain employs TRBV30 and TRBJ1-5; TRBD1 might be the D (5 bases). The CDR3 consists of 13 residues. V was shortened by 1 base and J by 4 bases, with 8 bases between the two germline ends. CDR1 GTSNPN and CDR2 SVGIG come from the germline V gene (reference sequence). The CDR3 sequence is CAWSERGNQPQHF. CDR3 DNA sequence: TGTGCCTGGAGTGAACGGGGGAATCAGCCCCAGCATTTT.

The rearrangement joins TRBV6-1 to TRBJ1-6, with unresolved D. Germline V gene data show CDR1 as MNHNS and CDR2 as SASEGT. CDR3 length equals 14 residues. The V end was cut by 4 bases, the J end by 9 bases, with 13 bases between. CDR3 protein: CASSGRGRGSPLHF. In DNA form, the CDR3 reads TGTGCCAGCAGTGGTCGAGGGAGAGGTTCACCCCTCCACTTT.

The V and J genes are TRBV24-1 and TRBJ1-2, with 8 bases lining up with TRBD1. J was trimmed by 1 base and V by 3 bases; bases with no gene match: 9. CDR1 and CDR2 from the germline V gene are KGHDR and SFDVKD. The CDR3 is made up of 17 amino acids. CDR3 DNA: TGTGCCACCAGTGATCCGCCGACAGGGGTCCGTAACTATGGCTACACCTTC. Translation gives CATSDPPTGVRNYGYTF.

CDR3 loop: CASSKAHPLAGDRVTQYF. The CDR3 coding sequence is TGTGCCAGCAGCAAAGCCCATCCCCTAGCGGGAGATCGCGTGACCCAGTACTTC. This sequence joins TRBV21-1 and TRBJ2-5; the tabulated D call, TRBD2, remains unverified against the DNA. TRBV21-1 is annotated as a pseudogene. This CDR3 region has 18 residues.

The V gene is TRBV6-1, the J gene TRBJ1-2; 9 bases are a match to TRBD1. Trimming at V came to 5 bases and at J to 3 bases, leaving 7 bases not matched to a gene. Germline V gene lookup returns CDR1 MNHNS and CDR2 SASEGT. The CDR3 loop spans 15 amino acids. The chain's CDR3 is CASSQRGTGYYGYTF. Written as DNA, the CDR3 is TGTGCCAGCAGTCAACGCGGGACAGGGTACTATGGCTACACCTTC.

This clonotype was counted only a few times. The chain links TRBV7-2 to TRBJ2-3; 8 bases are a match to TRBD2. CDR1 SGHTA and CDR2 FQGNSA come from the germline V gene. CDR3 length: 17 residues. V was pared by 2 bases and J by 1 base, with 8 bases of the junction left unmatched. The CDR3 DNA reads as TGTGCCAGCAGCTTAATCCGGGGGGGGCAAGGCACAGATACGCAGTATTTT. The encoded protein is CASSLIRGGQGTDTQYF.

This clonotype was recorded a few times. V and J are TRBV20-1 and TRBJ2-3; D not resolved. This CDR3 contains 12 residues. Germline V gene sequence: CDR1 DFQATT, CDR2 SNEGSKA (reference sequence). Trimming shortened V by 4 bases and J by 2 bases, and 7 bases separated the two germline ends. This CDR3 reads CSAMVDTDTQYF. For the CDR3, the DNA is TGCAGTGCTATGGTCGACACAGATACGCAGTATTTT.

Concerning this clonotype: A much larger clone is a single base away; this may be a read error. The CDR3 ends on some other residue instead of the conserved phenylalanine or tryptophan, so this is likely a read error. Written as DNA, the CDR3 is TGCAGTGCTAGCCCCGACAGCAACGCCTACGAGCAGTACTCC. As protein: CSASPDSNAYEQYS. This chain links TRBV20-1 with TRBJ2-7; TRBD1 is a possible D gene (5 bases). The V and J ends lost 3 bases and 2 bases respectively, with 14 bases between them. CDR1 is DFQATT and CDR2 is SNEGSKA in the germline V gene (reference sequence). This CDR3 contains 14 residues.

The chain recombines TRBV27 with TRBJ2-7, with TRBD2 identical over 13 bases. Germline CDR1 is MNHEY and CDR2 is SMNVEV (reference sequence). The CDR3 is 15 amino acids. Unmatched junction bases numbered 7, after V lost 6 bases and J lost 5 bases. This CDR3 reads CASSRLGLAGDEQYF. Here the CDR3 DNA reads TGTGCCAGCAGCCGATTAGGACTAGCGGGAGACGAGCAGTACTTC.